The T cell receptor (beta chain) under discussion was sequenced for a study of metastatic and nonmetastatic thyroid tumors. Background on the study: Repertoires of blood and of tissue (tumor or nodule) from malignant and benign thyroid patients were compared.

There were no patients who had received any treatment before thyroid surgery. This clone occurred many times. From the PCR reads, TCRdb re-called clones with MiXCR. This table holds around 26,000 clones, approximately 22% found once. This TCR was recovered from a female donor with papillary thyroid cancer or a benign thyroid nodule (not recorded which). Some clones in this sample may be carry-over from other donors' samples. Sequenced sample: adjacent normal tissue.

The CDR3 bases are TGTGCCAGCGGCACGACCACAGATACGCAGTATTTT. This encodes CASGTTTDTQYF. The genes are TRBV6-1 and TRBJ2-3; D not certain. The V gene's germline CDR1 is MNHNS and CDR2 SASEGT. The CDR3 covers 12 residues. Trimming took 8 bases from V and 2 from J, leaving 8 bases between them.